The 9 T cell receptor beta chains below all came from one sample that was sequenced in a study of regulatory T cells in long-lasting Graves disease. According to the study, TCR beta libraries were built with iRepertoire HTBI primers and CDR3-region Arm-PCR. MiXCR, run by TCRdb on the multiplex PCR reads, gives a single entry per CDR3 protein. Among 250,000 to 400,000 distinct CDR3 sequences listed, more than 15% were seen once. Described time point: newly diagnosed GD, antithyroid drugs for less than 3 months. PBMC-extracted RNA yielded the TCR library. Material: peripheral blood mononuclear cells (PBMCs), obtained at new diagnosis, from a patient treated with antithyroid drugs. Source of these receptors: a female donor with Graves disease.

There are many counts of this clonotype. The rearrangement joins TRBV29-1 to TRBJ2-1, with 7 bases matching TRBD2. The CDR3 contains 15 residues. Trimming at V came to 6 bases and at J to 3 bases, leaving 11 bases not matched to a gene. Germline V gene sequence: CDR1 SQVTM, CDR2 ANQGSEA. CDR3 sequence reads: CSVGEAGVYYNEQFF. DNA for the CDR3: TGCAGCGTGGGGGAGGCGGGAGTCTACTACAATGAGCAGTTCTTC.

About this clonotype itself: This sequence is one base from a far larger clone and is likely a read error. This chain links TRBV11-2 with TRBJ2-3, with 12 positions matching TRBD2. This CDR3 region has 14 residues. Germline loops: CDR1 SGHAT, CDR2 FQNNGV. CDR3 protein: CASSGLAGRDTQDF. CDR3 in DNA: TGTGCCAGCAGCGGACTAGCGGGGCGAGATACGCAGGATTTT. The full variable domain, rest sourced from reference TRBV11-2 and TRBJ2-3, is EAGVAQSPRYKIIEKRQSVAFWCNPISGHATLYWYQQILGQGPKLLIQFQNNGVVDDSQLPKDRFSAERLKGVDSTLKIQPAKLEDSAVYLCASSGLAGRDTQDFGPGTRLTVL.

In regard to this clonotype: This may be a read error, as it is one base from a much larger clone. This chain joins TRBV9 and TRBJ1-4; the D is unclear. The CDR3 extends over 13 amino acids. The germline gives CDR1 SGDLS, CDR2 YYNGEE. Deletions cut 5 bases from V and 7 bases from J, with 12 bases between. In DNA, the CDR3 is TGTGCCAGCAGTTTGAGTGGGGTTGAAAAACTGTTTTTT. Protein sequence: CASSLSGVEKLFF. The complete variable domain, with remaining parts taken from reference TRBV9 and TRBJ1-4, reads DSGVTQTPKHLITATGQRVTLRCSPRSGDLSVYWYQQSLDQGLQFLIQYYNGEERAKGNILERFSAQQFPDLHSELNLSSLELGDSALYFCASSLSGVEKLFFGSGTQLSVL.

This clonotype was counted many times. The chain combines TRBV3-1 with TRBJ2-1; perhaps D is TRBD1 or TRBD2 (5 bases each). Looked up from germline, CDR1 is LGHDT and CDR2 is YNNKEL (reference sequence). The germline V and J ends were trimmed by 1 base and 2 bases, with 18 bases remaining between them. CDR3 size: 18 residues. CDR3 coding DNA: TGTGCCAGCAGCCAAGGAGAGCTAAAGCGGACACCCTACAATGAGCAGTTCTTC. Amino acids: CASSQGELKRTPYNEQFF.

This clonotype was detected only a few times. A read error may account for a junction end that differs from germline. The chain couples TRBV5-4 to TRBJ2-7; D could derive from TRBD1 or TRBD2 (7 bases each). Germline CDR1 and CDR2: SGHNT and YYREEE (reference sequence). The CDR3 contains 15 residues. The CDR3 DNA follows: TGTGCCAGCAGCGCGGCAGGGGGGGCGACCTACGAGCAGCACTTC. Translating gives CASSAAGGATYEQHF.

This clonotype was recorded at least ten times. The gene calls are TRBV27 and TRBJ2-2; perhaps TRBD2 as D (5 bases). Germline V CDR1 and CDR2: MNHEY, SMNVEV (reference sequence). V was trimmed by 5 bases and J by 3 bases, leaving 13 bases between them. The CDR3 spans 15 residues. The CDR3, as DNA: TGTGCCAGCAGTCTGACCGGACTCCACACCGGGGAGCTGTTTTTT. Translation gives CASSLTGLHTGELFF.

This clonotype was picked up many times. CDR3 nucleotides: TGTGCCAGCAGCTTAGGACTAGCGGGAGTCACAGATACGCAGTATTTT. This encodes CASSLGLAGVTDTQYF. The chain is built from TRBV11-2 and TRBJ2-3; 12 bases map to TRBD2. The germline V gene encodes CDR1 SGHAT and CDR2 FQNNGV. The CDR3 has 16 residues. V dropped 1 base and J dropped 2; count of bases not matched to a gene: 1.

This clonotype was observed a few times. The chain has TRBV4-1 and TRBJ2-7; 8 bases are shared with TRBD2. Trimming took 0 bases from V and 5 from J; bases not matched to a gene: 12. CDR1 is MGHRA, CDR2 YSYEKL, per germline. This CDR3 spans 17 amino acids. The CDR3 sequence: CASSQDPRAGVVDEQYF. The DNA for the CDR3 is TGCGCCAGCAGCCAAGACCCCAGAGCGGGAGTGGTCGACGAGCAGTACTTC.

The V and J genes are TRBV9 and TRBJ1-1; perhaps TRBD1 as D (5 bases). This CDR3 comprises 16 residues. Trimming took 0 bases from V and 0 from J, leaving 12 bases between them. Germline CDR1 is SGDLS and CDR2 is YYNGEE. The DNA for the CDR3 is TGTGCCAGCAGCGTAGGAGCAGGGAACATGAACACTGAAGCTTTCTTT. Residues: CASSVGAGNMNTEAFF.